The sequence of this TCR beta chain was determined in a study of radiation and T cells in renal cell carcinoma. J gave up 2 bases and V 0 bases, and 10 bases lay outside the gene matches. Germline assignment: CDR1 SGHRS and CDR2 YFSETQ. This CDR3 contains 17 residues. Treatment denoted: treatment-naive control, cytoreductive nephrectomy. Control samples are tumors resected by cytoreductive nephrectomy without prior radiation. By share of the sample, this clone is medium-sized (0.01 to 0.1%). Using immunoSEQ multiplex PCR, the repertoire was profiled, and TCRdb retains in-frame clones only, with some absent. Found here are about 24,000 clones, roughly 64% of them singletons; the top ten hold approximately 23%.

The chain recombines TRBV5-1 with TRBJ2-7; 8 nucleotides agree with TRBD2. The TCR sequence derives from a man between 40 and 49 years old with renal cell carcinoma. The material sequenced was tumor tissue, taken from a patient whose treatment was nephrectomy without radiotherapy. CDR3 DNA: TGCGCCAGCAGCTTGGAATGGGGCCCGGGAGGGACCTACGAGCAGTACTTC. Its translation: CASSLEWGPGGTYEQYF.